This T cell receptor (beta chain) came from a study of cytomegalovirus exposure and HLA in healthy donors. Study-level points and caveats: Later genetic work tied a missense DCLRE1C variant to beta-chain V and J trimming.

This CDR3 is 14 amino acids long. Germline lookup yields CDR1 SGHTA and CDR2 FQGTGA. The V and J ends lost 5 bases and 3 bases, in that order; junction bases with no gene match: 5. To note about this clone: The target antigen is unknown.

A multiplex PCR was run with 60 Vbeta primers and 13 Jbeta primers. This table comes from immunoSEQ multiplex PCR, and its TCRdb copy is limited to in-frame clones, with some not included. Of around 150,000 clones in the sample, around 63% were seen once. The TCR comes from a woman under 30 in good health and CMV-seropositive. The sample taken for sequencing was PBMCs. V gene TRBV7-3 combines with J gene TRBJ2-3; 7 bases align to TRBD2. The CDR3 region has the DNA TGTGCCAGCAGCCCTGCCGGGGGGACAGATACGCAGTATTTT. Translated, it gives CASSPAGGTDTQYF.